The clone carrying this T cell receptor (beta chain) showed up just a few times. Its antigen is not known. Study-level findings and limits: In terms of TCR gene usage, tumor memory CD4+ T cells clustered together with blood and lymph node memory CD4+ cells, as well as with lymph node naive CD4+ cells. Tumor Treg TCRs overlapped most with tumor naive CD4+ cells.

Semi-nested PCR with Nested Universal Primer A followed constant-region reverse priming of full-length variable regions. TCRdb reprocessed the 5' RACE reads with MiXCR, giving one entry per CDR3 protein. The sample yields about 40,000 distinct CDR3 sequences, approximately 19% seen once. This CDR3 spans 15 amino acids. Germline-derived CDR1 and CDR2 are MNHNS and SASEGT. Trimming left V 7 bases short and J 0 bases short, with 13 bases between. Naive CD4+ T cells were purified with Tregs depleted by CD25. The sequence was obtained from a female donor with breast cancer. The sample consisted of naive CD4+ T cells sorted from a lymph node. The subset is: naive CD4+ T cells, CD4+CD45RA+CD25-. This chain links TRBV6-1 with TRBJ1-5, with a weak D call TRBD1 (5 bases). The CDR3 nucleotides read TGTGCCAGCACCCTCGGGACGGCTAGCAATCAGCCCCAGCATTTT. Translating it yields CASTLGTASNQPQHF.